The next 30 T cell receptor beta chains were all read from a single sample in a study of T cell repertoires in aging, cancer and after chemotherapy. TRB rearrangements spanning V, D and J were amplified using mixed TRB-A/B primers. From the multiplex PCR reads, TCRdb called clonotypes with MiXCR, one entry per CDR3 protein. The sample lists about 6,200 distinct CDR3 sequences; 25% to 30% were seen once. The template was genomic DNA from peripheral blood, not RNA. Sequenced material: blood. All receptors derive from a human donor in good health.

This clonotype is termed large. The chain uses TRBV11-3 and TRBJ2-7, with D tentatively TRBD1 (6 bases). Germline V gene sequence: CDR1 SGHNT, CDR2 YENEEA. Trimming removed 6 bases at V and 3 bases at J, with 9 bases between. This CDR3 is built from 12 residues. The CDR3 DNA reads TGTGCCAGCAGTTCCAGGGGCTACGAGCAGTACGTC. This sequence encodes CASSSRGYEQYV.

Within the sample, this clonotype is medium-sized. V is TRBV19 and J is TRBJ2-6; possibly TRBD1 for D (5 bases). The CDR3 spans 19 residues. The germline gives CDR1 LNHDA, CDR2 SQIVND (reference sequence). With 0 bases removed from V and 1 base from J, the gap between germline ends came to 16 bases. CDR3 region: CASSIEAGWWSSGANVLTF. In nucleotides, the CDR3 is TGTGCCAGTAGTATAGAGGCAGGGTGGTGGAGTTCTGGGGCCAACGTCCTGACTTTC.

This clonotype is classed as medium-sized. The chain recombines TRBV20-1 with TRBJ2-1; possible D gene TRBD2, 5 bases. This CDR3 region has 16 residues. V was clipped by 6 bases and J by 5 bases, with 23 bases between them. Germline V gene sequence: CDR1 DFQATT, CDR2 SNEGSKA (reference sequence). The CDR3: CSASYLAETYDNEQFF. As DNA, the CDR3 is TGCAGTGCCTCCTACCTAGCTGAGACGTATGACAATGAGCAGTTCTTC.

This clonotype is medium-sized (0.01 to 0.1%) within its sample. The chain couples TRBV19 to TRBJ2-1; 11 bases are shared with TRBD2. This CDR3 contains 17 residues. J was trimmed by 0 bases and V by 5 bases; bases with no gene match: 6. The germline gives CDR1 LNHDA, CDR2 SQIVND (reference sequence). CDR3 in DNA: TGTGCCAGTAGTGACCGACTAGCGGGGAGCTCCTACAATGAGCAGTTCTTC. Protein: CASSDRLAGSSYNEQFF.

In its sample, this clonotype is medium-sized (0.01 to 0.1%). The chain has TRBV7-9 and TRBJ2-1; D unclear. Looked up from germline, CDR1 is SEHNR and CDR2 is FQNEAQ (reference sequence). V was pared by 2 bases and J by 10 bases, with 12 bases between. CDR3 length: 13 amino acids. As DNA, the CDR3 is TGTGCCAGCAGCTTATATGAAGGGTTGGAGCAGTTCTTC. Amino acids: CASSLYEGLEQFF.

This sequence joins TRBV28 and TRBJ1-6; 10 bases line up with TRBD1. The CDR3 loop spans 16 amino acids. Germline V CDR1 and CDR2: MDHEN, SYDVKM. J lost 6 bases, V lost 5 bases, and 7 bases had no gene match. CDR3: CASSAIDRGRNSPLHF. CDR3 bases: TGTGCCAGCAGTGCCATAGACAGGGGGCGTAATTCACCCCTCCACTTT.

Sample share makes this clonotype medium-sized. V is TRBV7-9 and J is TRBJ2-7; D is uncertain. This CDR3 is built from 12 residues. The germline gives CDR1 SEHNR, CDR2 FQNEAQ (reference sequence). Trimming removed 5 bases at V and 2 bases at J, with 7 bases between. In DNA form, the CDR3 reads TGTGCCAGCAGCGAGCAGCCCTACGAGCAGTACTTC. This codes for CASSEQPYEQYF. The variable domain in full, completed from reference TRBV7-9 and TRBJ2-7, reads DTGVSQNPRHKITKRGQNVTFRCDPISEHNRLYWYRQTLGQGPEFLTYFQNEAQLEKSRLLSDRFSAERPKGSFSTLEIQRTEQGDSAMYLCASSEQPYEQYFGPGTRLTVT.

By sample share, this clonotype is medium-sized. The chain couples TRBV5-6 to TRBJ2-1; the D gene is possibly TRBD2 (6 bases). Trimming took off 5 bases at V and 1 base at J, with 13 bases between the two ends. Germline-derived CDR1 and CDR2 are SGHDT and YYEEEE. This CDR3 has 15 amino acids. The CDR3 here is CASSLGSRSYNEQFF. The CDR3 bases are TGTGCCAGCAGTCTCGGGAGTAGGTCCTACAATGAGCAGTTCTTC.

About this clonotype itself: This may stem from a read error, because a much larger clone lies one nucleotide away. The J gene is TRBJ2-7, the V gene TRBV7-2, with TRBD2 identical over 11 bases. The CDR3 extends over 17 amino acids. J lost 4 bases, V lost 1 base, and 9 bases had no gene match. Germline V lookup: CDR1 SGHTA, CDR2 FQGNSA. CDR3 residues: CASSLVVSGRVFYEQYF. In nucleotides, the CDR3 is TGTGCCAGCAGCTTAGTAGTTAGCGGGAGGGTATTTTACGAGCAGTACTTC.

The rearrangement links TRBV6-4 to TRBJ2-3; 7 bases agree with TRBD2. This CDR3 comprises 16 residues. In germline, CDR1 is MRHNA, CDR2 SNTAGT. Unmatched junction bases numbered 6, after V lost 3 bases and J lost 0 bases. The chain's CDR3 is CASSDGSSGSTDTQYF. The CDR3 DNA follows: TGTGCCAGCAGTGATGGGTCTAGCGGAAGCACAGATACGCAGTATTTT.

Judged by abundance, this clonotype is medium-sized. This rearrangement joins TRBV6-5 to TRBJ1-1; no firm D call. This CDR3 has 15 amino acids. V lost 0 bases and J 1 base, leaving 9 bases between the germline ends. The germline gives CDR1 MNHEY, CDR2 SVGAGI. CDR3: CASSYSRRKNTEAFF. For the CDR3, the DNA is TGTGCCAGCAGTTACTCGCGACGCAAGAACACTGAAGCTTTCTTT.

J is TRBJ2-5 and V is TRBV5-6; D may be TRBD1 or TRBD2 (5 bases each). Between the trimmed V and J ends, which lost 1 base and 3 bases, there was a span of 16 bases. The CDR3 has 16 residues. The germline V gene encodes CDR1 SGHDT and CDR2 YYEEEE. CDR3 sequence (DNA): TGTGCCAGCAGCTTGATTTGGACGGGGCTAGAAGAGACCCAGTACTTC. As protein: CASSLIWTGLEETQYF.

Relative to its sample, this clonotype is medium-sized. This rearrangement joins TRBV7-9 to TRBJ2-7; maybe TRBD2 (6 bases). CDR1 and CDR2 (germline): SEHNR, FQNEAQ (reference sequence). This CDR3 is 16 amino acids long. V was clipped by 1 base and J by 2 bases, with 15 bases between them. The CDR3 DNA follows: TGTGCCAGCAGCTTAGTCGCGGGACGTTCGACCTACGAGCAGTACTTC. This gives the protein CASSLVAGRSTYEQYF.

A remark on this clonotype: Given a much more abundant clone one base away, this may be a read error. For the CDR3, the DNA is TGTGCCAGCAGTGAACGGGTAGAAGGCTACGAGCAGTACGTC. It is translated as CASSERVEGYEQYV. The V and J genes are TRBV6-1 and TRBJ2-7, with D unresolved. The length of the CDR3 is 14 residues. Germline assignment: CDR1 MNHNS and CDR2 SASEGT. Trimming removed 2 bases at V and 3 bases at J, with 11 bases between.

This clonotype is categorized as medium-sized. V usage is TRBV11-2 and J usage is TRBJ2-5; D uncertain. The CDR3 runs to 15 residues. Trimming cost V 3 bases and J 5 bases, with 16 bases left between them. CDR1 is SGHAT, CDR2 FQNNGV, per germline. The CDR3 sequence is CASSLDPNPLETQYF. The CDR3 coding sequence is TGTGCCAGCAGCTTGGATCCTAATCCTCTGGAGACCCAGTACTTC. Full variable domain (missing parts from reference TRBV11-2 and TRBJ2-5): EAGVAQSPRYKIIEKRQSVAFWCNPISGHATLYWYQQILGQGPKLLIQFQNNGVVDDSQLPKDRFSAERLKGVDSTLKIQPAKLEDSAVYLCASSLDPNPLETQYFGPGTRLLVL.

Within the sample, this clonotype is medium-sized. The chain joins TRBV19 to TRBJ2-7; 11 positions match TRBD2. CDR1 and CDR2 (germline): LNHDA, SQIVND (reference sequence). This CDR3 has 15 amino acids. The ends lost 5 bases at V and 0 bases at J; junction bases unmatched: 3. Written as DNA, the CDR3 is TGTGCCAGTAGTGTCACTAGCGGGAGCTCCTACGAGCAGTACTTC. Protein sequence: CASSVTSGSSYEQYF. The whole variable domain, remainder taken from reference TRBV19 and TRBJ2-7, is DGGITQSPKYLFRKEGQNVTLSCEQNLNHDAMYWYRQDPGQGLRLIYYSQIVNDFQKGDIAEGYSVSREKKESFPLTVTSAQKNPTAFYLCASSVTSGSSYEQYFGPGTRLTVT.

This clonotype was counted a single time. The rearrangement uses TRBV4-1 and TRBJ1-3; D is perhaps TRBD1 (6 bases). Per the germline V gene, CDR1 is MGHRA and CDR2 is YSYEKL. The ends were cut back, 8 bases at V and 5 bases at J, with 7 bases in the middle. CDR3 length: 11 amino acids. The CDR3 DNA sequence: TGCGCCAGCGGGACAAGAAACACCATATATTTT. Its translation: CASGTRNTIYF.

In its sample, this clonotype is medium-sized. The rearrangement uses TRBV12-3 or TRBV12-4 and TRBJ2-6; no clear D. V was clipped by 1 base and J by 2 bases, with 6 bases between them. The CDR3 covers 15 residues. CDR3 sequence (DNA): TGTGCCAGCAGTTTAGGCGTAACTGGGGCCAACGTCCTGACTTTC. It yields the protein CASSLGVTGANVLTF.

This clonotype is judged medium-sized (0.01 to 0.1%). The chain joins TRBV19 to TRBJ1-1; the match to TRBD1 covers 10 bases. The V gene end was trimmed by 6 bases and the J gene end by 3 bases; junction bases not matched to a gene: 4. Germline V gives CDR1 LNHDA, CDR2 SQIVND (reference sequence). The CDR3 runs to 14 residues. The CDR3 nucleotides read TGTGCCAGTAGAACGACAGGGGGCCACACTGAAGCTTTCTTT. It codes for CASRTTGGHTEAFF.

The V gene is TRBV7-2, the J gene TRBJ1-1; 7 nucleotides match TRBD1. The V gene end was trimmed by 1 base and the J gene end by 5 bases; junction bases not matched to a gene: 10. The germline gives CDR1 SGHTA, CDR2 FQGNSA. CDR3 length: 16 amino acids. The CDR3 DNA is TGTGCCAGCAGCTTAGTGCTCGGGTCAGGGGGTACTGAAGCTTTCTTT. It is translated as CASSLVLGSGGTEAFF.

Sample share makes this clonotype medium-sized. V and J are TRBV27 and TRBJ2-3; the D is unclear. The CDR3 consists of 15 residues. Trimming removed 4 bases from V and 2 bases from J, with 13 bases in between. CDR1 and CDR2 from the germline V gene are MNHEY and SMNVEV (reference sequence). The CDR3, as DNA: TGTGCCAGCAGTTGGGCCTCCACTCACACAGATACGCAGTATTTT. It specifies CASSWASTHTDTQYF.

This clonotype is labeled as medium-sized (0.01 to 0.1%). The chain is built from TRBV5-6 and TRBJ2-7, with D uncertain. V dropped 2 bases and J dropped 9 bases, with 12 bases sitting between them. Germline loops: CDR1 SGHDT, CDR2 YYEEEE. The CDR3 sequence is 12 residues long. CDR3: CASSFVGSRQYV. The CDR3 coding sequence is TGTGCCAGCAGCTTCGTGGGAAGTCGGCAGTACGTC.

This clonotype has more than one count but fewer than ten. V usage is TRBV20-1 and J usage is TRBJ2-2, with 9 bases aligning to TRBD2. The CDR3 consists of 14 residues. From germline, CDR1 is DFQATT and CDR2 SNEGSKA (reference sequence). The ends lost 5 bases at V and 6 bases at J; junction bases unmatched: 7. This CDR3 is CSASRGRAAGELFF. For the CDR3, the DNA is TGCAGTGCTTCTCGCGGGAGGGCCGCCGGGGAGCTGTTTTTT.

This clonotype is termed medium-sized. The V and J genes are TRBV6-1 and TRBJ2-6; D could derive from TRBD1 or TRBD2 (6 bases each). Germline-derived CDR1 and CDR2 are MNHNS and SASEGT. This CDR3 is 16 amino acids long. Deletions cut 6 bases from V and 4 bases from J, with 16 bases between. The DNA for the CDR3 is TGTGCCAGCAGAATGATAGGGGGGTCCGGGGCCAACGTCCTGACTTTC. Translating it yields CASRMIGGSGANVLTF.

By sample fraction, this clonotype is medium-sized. The rearrangement uses TRBV27 and TRBJ1-5; possible D gene TRBD1, 5 bases. With 4 bases removed from V and 1 base from J, the gap between germline ends came to 14 bases. Per germline, CDR1 MNHEY and CDR2 SMNVEV (reference sequence). This CDR3 is 16 amino acids long. CDR3 residues: CASSSGTLESNQPQHF. The CDR3, as DNA: TGTGCCAGCAGTTCCGGGACGCTGGAGAGCAATCAGCCCCAGCATTTT.

This clonotype is medium-sized within its sample. As DNA, the CDR3 is TGTGCCAGCAGTTTAACGGCAGGGGGCGCGGGAGAGCAGTACGTC. Amino acid sequence: CASSLTAGGAGEQYV. This chain connects TRBV27 to TRBJ2-7, with 8 bases aligning to TRBD1. V lost 2 bases, J lost 7 bases, and 10 bases stayed unmatched. CDR1 MNHEY and CDR2 SMNVEV come from the germline V gene (reference sequence). The CDR3 extends over 15 amino acids.

Concerning this clonotype itself: A read error may be the cause here, since a much bigger clone is one base away. The chain links TRBV5-6 to TRBJ2-7, with D possibly matching TRBD2 (5 bases). Trimming cost V 1 base and J 2 bases, with 16 bases left between them. CDR3 size: 16 residues. Germline assignment: CDR1 SGHDT and CDR2 YYEEEE. CDR3 region: CASSLWTDHFTYEQYF. DNA for the CDR3: TGTGCCAGCAGCTTGTGGACTGATCATTTTACCTACGAGCAGTACTTC. Combining the CDR3 with reference TRBV5-6 and TRBJ2-7 gives the whole variable domain DAGVTQSPTHLIKTRGQQVTLRCSPKSGHDTVSWYQQALGQGPQFIFQYYEEEERQRGNFPDRFSGHQFPNYSSELNVNALLLGDSALYLCASSLWTDHFTYEQYFGPGTRLTVT.

V and J are TRBV29-1 and TRBJ2-3; D gene ambiguous. The CDR3 is 13 residues long. Germline lookup yields CDR1 SQVTM and CDR2 ANQGSEA. Trimming left V 4 bases short and J 0 bases short, with 8 bases between. The CDR3 sequence is CSVGRSSTDTQYF. For the CDR3, the DNA is TGCAGCGTTGGACGGTCTAGCACAGATACGCAGTATTTT.

This clonotype appeared a few times. This sequence joins TRBV28 and TRBJ1-5, with a weak D call TRBD1 (6 bases). Germline loops: CDR1 MDHEN, CDR2 SYDVKM. Trimming cost V 8 bases and J 5 bases, with 16 bases left between them. The CDR3 is 14 amino acids. Written as DNA, the CDR3 is TGTGCCAGCTGGGCGGGGGGCGACGATCAGCCCCAGCATTTT. It is translated as CASWAGGDDQPQHF. The entire variable domain, with the rest obtained from reference TRBV28 and TRBJ1-5, is as follows: DVKVTQSSRYLVKRTGEKVFLECVQDMDHENMFWYRQDPGLGLRLIYFSYDVKMKEKGDIPEGYSVSREKKERFSLILESASTNQTSMYLCASWAGGDDQPQHFGDGTRLSIL.

This clonotype occurred a few times. The rearrangement uses TRBV6-6 and TRBJ2-3; D possibly uses TRBD1 or TRBD2 (7 bases each). V lost 2 bases to trimming and J lost 4 bases, with 13 bases between them. Germline values: CDR1 MNHNY, CDR2 SVGAGI (reference sequence). The CDR3 covers 15 residues. The CDR3 is CASSYPGGGADTQYF. Here the CDR3 DNA reads TGTGCCAGCAGTTACCCAGGGGGAGGGGCAGATACGCAGTATTTT.